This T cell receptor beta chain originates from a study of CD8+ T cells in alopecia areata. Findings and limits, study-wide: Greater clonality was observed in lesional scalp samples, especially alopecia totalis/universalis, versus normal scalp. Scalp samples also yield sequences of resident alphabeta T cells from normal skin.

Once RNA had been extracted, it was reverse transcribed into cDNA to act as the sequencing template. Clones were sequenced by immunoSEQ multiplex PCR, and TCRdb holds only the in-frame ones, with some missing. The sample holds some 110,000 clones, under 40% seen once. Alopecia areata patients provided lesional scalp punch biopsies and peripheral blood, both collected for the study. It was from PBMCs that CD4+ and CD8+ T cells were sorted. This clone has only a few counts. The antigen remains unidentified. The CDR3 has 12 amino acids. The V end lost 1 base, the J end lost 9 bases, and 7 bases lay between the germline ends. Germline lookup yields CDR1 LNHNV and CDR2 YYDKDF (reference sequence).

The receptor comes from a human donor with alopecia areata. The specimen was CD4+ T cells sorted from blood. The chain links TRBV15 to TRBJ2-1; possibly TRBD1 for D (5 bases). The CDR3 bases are TGTGCCACCAGCAGAGGGACAACTGAGCAGTTCTTC. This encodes CATSRGTTEQFF.